A single T cell receptor (beta chain) is shown here with its context. The antigen this receptor binds is unknown. No base-level quality is on record; no much larger clone is a single base apart. The data originate from a study of cytomegalovirus exposure and HLA in healthy donors (dated by TCRdb to the late 2010s). About the study as a whole: According to an earlier analysis of several hundred of the donors, about 179 million T cells yielded approximately 120 million unique TCR beta sequences and more than 250 Gb of sequence data. In addition to the first cohort of 650 to 800 subjects, a separate validation cohort of approximately 130 different subjects was used. HLA typing included class I and class II loci at four-digit resolution. The number of donors typed differed by locus, with roughly 629-640 for A, B, C, DRB1 and DQB1, more than 500 for DQA1, some 570 for DPA1, and some 470 for DPB1. The study aimed to test whether signatures of past pathogen exposure could be identified by cataloging public T cell receptors. Approximately 310 gigabases of sequencing data and around 88 million unique TCR sequences made up an early release that covered roughly 670 HLA-typed donors. Among 398 genotyped donors of the cohort, an average of roughly 230,000 unique TCR beta nucleotide sequences was sequenced per donor, of which approximately 18% were non-productive. A later genetic analysis took genome-wide SNP genotypes for about 65% of the 666 donors and used that subset as a discovery cohort. Every repertoire in the discovery cohort had been generated on one and the same sequencing platform. Using immunosequencing, the study profiled T cell repertoires from about 620 subjects and related those repertoires to cytomegalovirus serostatus. The later analysis used no new phenotypic data to find candidate immune exposures, relying instead on TCR beta sequences and their occurrence across donors. A later analysis re-examined previously published TCR beta repertoires from about 670 donors and added high-resolution HLA genotyping to investigate patterns of TCR occurrence. Donor age, sex, ethnicity and CMV serostatus were collected together with the repertoire data. Because of strong linkage in the cohort, five DR-DQ haplotypes were treated as single units for association and clustering. Of the 300 to 500 genotyped donors, roughly 76% were placed in the genetic ancestry cluster associated with self-reported Caucasian donors. To predict cytomegalovirus infection status, the study combined high-throughput TCR immunosequencing, statistical association of individual TCRs with disease status, and machine learning. An earlier analysis of some 500 of the donors used high-throughput TCR beta sequencing to judge whether each TCR beta V gene segment behaved as functional or pseudogenic. Results the study describes overall, beyond this receptor: A later analysis found that most CMV-associated TCR beta chains appeared HLA-restricted, with HLA associations seemingly driven largely by CMV exposure. According to a later analysis, TCR association rates differed among HLA loci, with DRB1 alleles showing the most associated TCRs and HLA-C alleles showing the fewest. Presence/absence analyses assumed roughly uniform sequencing depth across donors, an assumption that may not hold. A later analysis found that HLA-associated TCR beta chains were more clonally expanded and had lower generation probabilities than equally common non-associated chains. Because HLA typing was missing for some donors at each locus, association tests included only the typed subset. A further reported finding was that TCR beta sequences accurately predicted the HLA-A and HLA-B alleles for most subjects in the first cohort. The sequencing pipeline was judged likely to have produced a cluster of highly shared sequence variants as a technical artifact. In a later genetic analysis, a missense DCLRE1C variant was associated with V-gene and J-gene trimming of TCR beta chains, and the association was replicated in an independent cohort. Because counts were too low, about 18 rarely observed V segments, including chromosome 9 orphons, were excluded from the earlier analysis of 587 of the donors. A total of about 180 TCR beta chains were listed by the study as associated with cytomegalovirus. Linkage disequilibrium might explain the correlated functional status among segregating V segments, but an unknown experimental factor could not be ruled out. Because the 87-base-pair reads could not distinguish some IMGT-functional V segments, including TRBV6-2 and TRBV6-3, those segments were excluded. In this cohort, only TCR beta chains were sequenced, and detectable features were limited by the absence of alpha or paired-chain data. In both the original and validation cohorts, the classifier was reported to diagnose cytomegalovirus status with high specificity and sensitivity. A later analysis reported that several top co-occurrence clusters appeared linked to parvovirus B19, influenza, CMV and Epstein-Barr virus. For the cohort, immune exposure information was limited to CMV serostatus. Assigning TCR associations to individual alleles was difficult when HLA alleles, especially DR and DQ, strongly co-occurred. Most TCR sequences were observed very rarely across donors, whereas some public TCRs were present in many individuals. At a false discovery rate of 0.05, a later analysis linked about 17,000 TCR beta sequences to specific HLA alleles. A few of the identified cytomegalovirus-associated TCR beta chains were confirmed in vitro to be specific for cytomegalovirus antigens. In an earlier analysis of around 500 of the donors, most TCR beta V segments appeared in productive rearrangements about 87% or about 30% of the time, broadly matching IMGT annotations. In a later genetic analysis, fewer N-insertions in productive TCRs were reported among donors in an Asian-associated ancestry cluster than the roughly 700-donor mean. It was suggested by the authors that the approach could potentially be generalized to other disease states and immunological phenotypes.

V lost 5 bases and J lost 3 bases; the stretch between them is 14 bases long. The CDR3 contains 14 residues, cysteine and phenylalanine counted. Only the CDR3 DNA is retained, 42 bases long and in frame from the first base. The germline V gene (reference sequence) gives CDR1 as SEHNR and CDR2 as FQNEAQ. The library was built by means of the immunoSEQ multiplex PCR assay. For the multiplex PCR, a mixture combining 60 forward primers for TCR Vbeta segments and 13 reverse primers for TCR Jbeta segments was used. Amplification of the CDR3 region of rearranged TCR beta genes was performed with a multiplex PCR assay on genomic DNA. Amplified TCR beta libraries were sequenced as 87-base-pair reads on the Illumina HiSeq System. Concerning the study's data processing: Across the 670 or so repertoires, a later analysis counted 60 million to 90 million unique TCR beta chains, roughly 11 million of which were shared by at least two donors. To remove PCR and sequencing errors, raw reads were error-corrected and collapsed into unique sequences using a nearest-neighbor algorithm that merged closely related sequences. Alignment of CDR3 sequences to IMGT reference sequences was used to assign V, D and J gene segments. Each retained sequence needed at least a six-nucleotide match to both a V gene segment and a J gene segment. Rearrangements were called productive when the CDR3 lacked stop codons and stayed in frame with V and J; all others were non-productive. Following IMGT convention, CDR3 was defined as the stretch from the second conserved V-encoded cysteine to the conserved J-encoded phenylalanine. In an earlier analysis of around 640 of the donors, sequences lacking an unambiguous match to a single V gene segment were excluded. In an earlier analysis of a few hundred of the donors, a V segment was called functional when productive rearrangements were above 56.7%, and segregating when the standard deviation between donors exceeded 5%. A statistical classification framework was developed to diagnose cytomegalovirus status using the catalog of TCR beta chain sequences. A later analysis assigned V and J genes by comparing TCR nucleotide sequences with IMGT/GENE-DB human TR gene sequences. In a later analysis, CDR3 sequences and most-parsimonious VDJ recombination scenarios were assigned using the TCRdist pipeline. A later analysis defined each TCR beta chain by its CDR3 amino acid sequence plus V-gene family, and excluded reads lacking a unique V-gene family. As a way to deal with suspected cross-contamination and a sequencing artifact, a later analysis dropped more than 500 nucleotide sequences that were highly shared and had low generation probability. A later analysis calculated a clonal expansion index for each public chain from normalized within-repertoire ranks of inferred template counts. A later analysis computed generation probabilities with a VDJ recombination model fitted to out-of-frame rearrangements, and checked the results against IGoR. In a later analysis, hypergeometric tests were used to score TCR-TCR, TCR-HLA and TCR-CMV co-occurrence, with a repertoire-size bias correction applied to TCR pairs. False discovery rates were estimated in a later analysis by permuting HLA or CMV assignments 20 times. In a later analysis, co-occurring TCRs were grouped with DBSCAN, and TCRdist sequence similarity was added when clustering was performed within HLA-allele-positive subsets. Repertoires with fewer than 30,000 or more than 120,000 public chains were left out of co-occurrence clustering, as were five repertoires with anomalous nucleotide sharing. In TCRdb, the immuneACCESS table is reduced to in-frame sequences with V and J assigned. These tables do not hold every clone; where another copy was compared, an unresolved V gene accounts for under half, and the others remain unexplained. Clone size and V and J calls were adopted from that table, with D and trimming inferred from the DNA. The sample table shows about 140,000 clones, and around 65% are seen once. The biggest ten clones account for around 6.3% of the sample.

The cohort comprised fewer than 750 healthy bone marrow donors. All cohort members were sampled while nominally healthy, although unrecorded immune exposures were likely present. The donor was CMV seronegative and belonged to the group of 352 seronegative cohort members. A peripheral blood sample was provided by each donor, and peripheral blood mononuclear cells were used for TCR beta sequencing. Genomic DNA extraction from the blood cell samples was performed with the Qiagen DNeasy Blood Extraction Kit. Rearrangement joined TRBV7-9 to TRBJ2-7; possibly the D gene is TRBD2, per 5 matching bases. Sequenced: PBMCs. This clonotype was sampled from a woman aged 55-70 years in good health and CMV-seronegative. The CDR3 has the sequence CASSILGLNYEQYF. The nucleotide sequence reads TGTGCCAGCAGCATACTAGGGCTTAACTACGAGCAGTACTTC.